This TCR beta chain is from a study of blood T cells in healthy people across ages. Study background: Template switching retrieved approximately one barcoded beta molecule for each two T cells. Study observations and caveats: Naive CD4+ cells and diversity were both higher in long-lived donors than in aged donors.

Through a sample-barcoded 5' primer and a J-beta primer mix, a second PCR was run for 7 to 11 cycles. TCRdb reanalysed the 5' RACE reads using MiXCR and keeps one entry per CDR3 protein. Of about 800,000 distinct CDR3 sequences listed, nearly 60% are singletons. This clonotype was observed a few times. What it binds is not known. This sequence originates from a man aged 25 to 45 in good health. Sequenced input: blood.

For the CDR3, the DNA is TGTGCCAGCAGCTACCCAAGGGGAAATGAGCAGTTCTTC. This gives the protein CASSYPRGNEQFF. This chain connects TRBV14 to TRBJ2-1; D is perhaps TRBD1 (5 bases). The V and J ends lost 5 bases and 7 bases respectively, with 12 bases between them. The CDR3 is made up of 13 amino acids. Per the germline V gene, CDR1 is SGHDN and CDR2 is FVKESK.